Shown below are 25 T cell receptor beta chains from a single sample sequenced in a study of T-cell reconstitution after alpha-beta-depleted transplantation in children. Using unique molecular identifiers, the investigators prepared the TCRbeta library. Via MiXCR, TCRdb re-called the PCR reads, giving one row per CDR3 protein. Among 200,000 or so distinct CDR3 sequences listed, approximately 6.9% were seen once. The sequencing here drew on PBMCs, taken before TCRalphabeta/CD19-depleted stem cell transplant. The receptors derive from a boy aged 2-15 years with acute lymphoblastic leukemia, due to receive a stem cell transplant.

A remark on this clonotype: Relative to the germline gene, one junction end is altered; a read error may explain this. The rearrangement joins TRBV3-1 to TRBJ2-1; D perhaps matches TRBD1 (5 bases). In germline, CDR1 is LGHDT, CDR2 YNNKEL (reference sequence). The CDR3 length is 17 residues. In DNA, the CDR3 is TGTGCCAGCAGCCCAACAAGGGGCGAAAGCTCCTACAATGCGCAGTTCTTC. Its protein is CASSPTRGESSYNAQFF.

Ten or more counts support this clonotype. The chain couples TRBV5-1 to TRBJ2-3, with D perhaps matching TRBD2 (5 bases). The V and J ends lost 2 bases and 7 bases respectively, with 8 bases between them. Germline assignment: CDR1 SGHRS and CDR2 YFSETQ. The CDR3 totals 12 residues. The CDR3 loop is CASSFRGNTQYF. The CDR3 coding sequence is TGCGCCAGCAGCTTCCGGGGAAATACGCAGTATTTT.

This clonotype was counted ten times or more. The rearrangement joins TRBV4-3 to TRBJ2-1; 8 bases fit TRBD2. Germline CDR1 LGHNA, CDR2 YSLEER. The CDR3 is 16 residues long. V gave up 5 bases and J gave up 4 bases; unmatched junction bases: 10. This CDR3 reads CASSSIVSGGYNEQFF. For the CDR3, the DNA is TGCGCCAGCAGCTCTATCGTCAGCGGGGGTTACAATGAGCAGTTCTTC.

This clonotype was seen many times. This chain links TRBV28 with TRBJ1-6; D remains ambiguous. Trimming shortened V by 4 bases and J by 14 bases, and 12 bases separated the two germline ends. Germline-derived CDR1 and CDR2 are MDHEN and SYDVKM. This CDR3 is built from 12 residues. The CDR3 loop reads CASSSPGFTLHF. Written as DNA, the CDR3 is TGTGCCAGCAGTTCTCCTGGGTTTACCCTCCACTTT.

This clonotype has ten or more counts. V is TRBV20-1 and J is TRBJ2-1; no firm D call. CDR3 length: 12 residues. The V gene lost 6 bases and the J gene lost 7 bases, with 13 bases spanning the gap. Germline CDR1 is DFQATT and CDR2 is SNEGSKA (reference sequence). CDR3 protein: CSAAPLGNEQFF. The CDR3 DNA reads TGCAGTGCCGCTCCCCTGGGTAATGAGCAGTTCTTC.

This clonotype was observed at least ten times. This chain links TRBV4-2 with TRBJ2-1; 8 bases are a match to TRBD2. The CDR3 loop spans 11 amino acids. Germline lookup yields CDR1 LGHNA and CDR2 YNFKEQ. J lost 10 bases, V lost 8 bases, and 4 bases had no gene match. The CDR3 DNA reads as TGTGCCAGCCGGCGGGGGGACGAGCAGTTCTTC. Its translation is CASRRGDEQFF.

This clonotype was detected a few times. The chain employs TRBV5-5 and TRBJ1-5, with TRBD1 as a possible D gene (6 bases). The V and J ends lost 0 bases and 0 bases respectively, with 16 bases between them. Germline loops: CDR1 SGHKS, CDR2 YYEKEE (reference sequence). The CDR3 is 18 residues long. The CDR3 DNA is TGTGCCAGCAGCTTGGGCCACAGGGAACCTTATAGCAATCAGCCCCAGCATTTT. This codes for CASSLGHREPYSNQPQHF.

The chain is built from TRBV9 and TRBJ2-3; D might be TRBD1 (5 bases). This CDR3 is 14 amino acids long. The germline gives CDR1 SGDLS, CDR2 YYNGEE. V lost 0 bases and J lost 6, with 11 bases in between. The CDR3 here is CASSVAGMRDTQYF. In nucleotides, the CDR3 is TGTGCCAGCAGCGTAGCAGGGATGCGGGATACGCAGTATTTT.

This clonotype has only a few counts. The rearrangement links TRBV7-3 to TRBJ1-4; weak D call: TRBD1 (5 bases). CDR1 and CDR2 from the germline V gene are SGHTA and FQGTGA. The CDR3 spans 16 residues. Trimming pared 1 base from V and 8 bases from J, leaving 17 bases between. The chain's CDR3 is CASSLSAGHRGEKLFF. In nucleotides, the CDR3 is TGTGCCAGCAGCTTAAGTGCCGGACACAGAGGGGAAAAACTGTTTTTT.

The chain is built from TRBV2 and TRBJ2-1; 7 bases match TRBD1. Trimming took 6 bases from V and 9 from J; bases not matched to a gene: 11. The CDR3 extends over 14 amino acids. Germline V lookup: CDR1 SNHLY, CDR2 FYNNEI. CDR3 nucleotides: TGTGCCAGCAGCCGGACAGGTAACTACGGTGAGCAGTTCTTC. It encodes CASSRTGNYGEQFF. Drawing the rest from reference TRBV2 and TRBJ2-1, the complete variable domain is EPEVTQTPSHQVTQMGQEVILRCVPISNHLYFYWYRQILGQKVEFLVSFYNNEISEKSEIFDDQFSVERPDGSNFTLKIRSTKLEDSAMYFCASSRTGNYGEQFFGPGTRLTVL.

This sequence joins TRBV7-9 and TRBJ1-4, with D possibly being TRBD1 (5 bases). Germline CDR1 is SEHNR and CDR2 is FQNEAQ (reference sequence). This CDR3 comprises 14 residues. V lost 6 bases to trimming and J lost 8 bases, with 16 bases between them. CDR3 bases: TGTGCCAGCAGTTCTGGGACGTTACGCGAAAAACTGTTTTTT. This sequence encodes CASSSGTLREKLFF.

This clonotype appeared many times. This chain links TRBV27 with TRBJ2-2; D might be TRBD2 (5 bases). The germline CDR1 and CDR2 sequences are MNHEY and SMNVEV (reference sequence). V was trimmed by 1 base and J by 7 bases, leaving 19 bases between them. The CDR3 length is 17 residues. The CDR3 loop is CASSLLVGRASLGELFF. In DNA form, the CDR3 reads TGTGCCAGCAGTTTATTAGTGGGGAGAGCGTCTCTCGGGGAGCTGTTTTTT.

The table lists this clonotype with a few counts. V usage is TRBV7-3 and J usage is TRBJ2-3; 9 nucleotides line up with TRBD2. The CDR3 is 15 residues long. V lost 5 bases, J lost 0 bases, and 3 bases stayed unmatched. The germline gives CDR1 SGHTA, CDR2 FQGTGA. CDR3: CASSAGGPSTDTQYF. The CDR3 DNA sequence: TGTGCCAGCAGCGCGGGGGGGCCCAGCACAGATACGCAGTATTTT. Using reference TRBV7-3 and TRBJ2-3 for the parts outside the CDR3, the full variable domain is GAGVSQTPSNKVTEKGKYVELRCDPISGHTALYWYRQSLGQGPEFLIYFQGTGAADDSGLPNDRFFAVRPEGSVSTLKIQRTERGDSAVYLCASSAGGPSTDTQYFGPGTRLTVL.

The chain recombines TRBV11-2 with TRBJ2-7, with 10 bases aligning to TRBD2. The CDR3 extends over 15 amino acids. The V gene end was trimmed by 4 bases and the J gene end by 4 bases; junction bases not matched to a gene: 7. Germline V lookup: CDR1 SGHAT, CDR2 FQNNGV. The CDR3 loop reads CASSSGLAVLYEQYF. In DNA form, the CDR3 reads TGTGCCAGCAGCTCCGGACTAGCGGTACTGTACGAGCAGTACTTC. Supplemented by reference TRBV11-2 and TRBJ2-7, the full variable domain reads EAGVAQSPRYKIIEKRQSVAFWCNPISGHATLYWYQQILGQGPKLLIQFQNNGVVDDSQLPKDRFSAERLKGVDSTLKIQPAKLEDSAVYLCASSSGLAVLYEQYFGPGTRLTVT.

This clonotype has a count of ten or more. The chain couples TRBV3-1 to TRBJ2-7; tentative D call: TRBD2 (5 bases). There are 13 residues in the CDR3. Germline CDR1 LGHDT, CDR2 YNNKEL (reference sequence). The V and J ends lost 4 bases and 4 bases respectively, with 11 bases between them. As DNA, the CDR3 is TGTGCCAGCAGCCGAACGGAGGCTTACGAGCAGTACTTC. This codes for CASSRTEAYEQYF.

This clonotype was picked up many times. The rearrangement joins TRBV6-5 to TRBJ2-2, with TRBD2 as a possible D gene (6 bases). CDR1 MNHEY and CDR2 SVGAGI come from the germline V gene. Trimming took off 1 base at V and 6 bases at J, with 6 bases between the two ends. CDR3 length equals 13 residues. The CDR3 here is CASSYWGAGELFF. Here the CDR3 DNA reads TGTGCCAGCAGTTACTGGGGGGCCGGGGAGCTGTTTTTT.

This clonotype was found many times. This sequence joins TRBV15 and TRBJ1-1; D uncertain. The CDR3 contains 12 residues. V lost 11 bases to trimming and J lost 2 bases, with 12 bases between them. Germline loops: CDR1 LNHNV, CDR2 YYDKDF (reference sequence). CDR3 region: CAVKSANTEAFF. CDR3 in DNA: TGTGCCGTTAAATCAGCCAACACTGAAGCTTTCTTT.

As for this clonotype: Sequence at one end of the junction differs from germline and may be a read error. V usage is TRBV7-3 and J usage is TRBJ2-2; D may be TRBD2 (5 bases). The CDR3 is 12 amino acids. From germline, CDR1 is SGHTA and CDR2 FQGTGA. The CDR3 nucleotides are TGTGCCAGCAGCTTAAAGGCCGGGGATCTGTTTTTT. This translates into CASSLKAGDLFF.

The rearrangement joins TRBV5-5 to TRBJ1-5; D possibly corresponds to TRBD1 (6 bases). The V gene's germline CDR1 is SGHKS and CDR2 YYEKEE (reference sequence). The CDR3 extends over 15 amino acids. Deletions cut 1 base from V and 4 bases from J, with 12 bases between. The CDR3 loop reads CASSLTPQGNQPQHF. Written as DNA, the CDR3 is TGTGCCAGCAGCTTGACTCCCCAGGGGAATCAGCCCCAGCATTTT. Looking up the rest from reference TRBV5-5 and TRBJ1-5 gives the full variable domain: DAGVTQSPTHLIKTRGQQVTLRCSPISGHKSVSWYQQVLGQGPQFIFQYYEKEERGRGNFPDRFSARQFPNYSSELNVNALLLGDSALYLCASSLTPQGNQPQHFGDGTRLSIL.

This clonotype was counted ten times or more. The V call is TRBV7-6, the J call TRBJ2-5; weak D call: TRBD1 (5 bases). The CDR3 spans 15 residues. The ends were cut back, 0 bases at V and 4 bases at J, with 12 bases in the middle. Germline CDR1 is SGHVS and CDR2 is FNYEAQ. The CDR3 spells CASSLAMGPTETQYF. The CDR3 coding sequence is TGTGCCAGCAGCTTAGCCATGGGGCCCACAGAGACCCAGTACTTC. The full variable domain, in which reference TRBV7-6 and TRBJ2-5 provide the parts outside the CDR3, is GAGVSQSPRYKVTKRGQDVALRCDPISGHVSLYWYRQALGQGPEFLTYFNYEAQQDKSGLPNDRFSAERPEGSISTLTIQRTEQRDSAMYRCASSLAMGPTETQYFGPGTRLLVL.

This clonotype came up many times. This chain connects TRBV28 to TRBJ2-7, with D possibly TRBD1 on 6 matching bases. Trimming took 3 bases from V and 2 from J, leaving 11 bases between them. Germline CDR1 is MDHEN and CDR2 is SYDVKM. The CDR3 has 14 residues. Here the CDR3 reads CASSFSTGTYEQYF. As DNA, the CDR3 is TGTGCCAGCAGTTTTTCGACAGGAACCTACGAGCAGTACTTC.

This clonotype was recorded many times. The V gene is TRBV5-1, the J gene TRBJ2-5, with TRBD2 as a possible D gene (5 bases). Germline V gene lookup returns CDR1 SGHRS and CDR2 YFSETQ. This CDR3 region has 15 residues. V was shortened by 1 base and J by 4 bases, with 14 bases between the two germline ends. The CDR3 nucleotides read TGCGCCAGCAGCTTGTCGATCGGACGGGGAGAGACCCAGTACTTC. Protein sequence: CASSLSIGRGETQYF.

About this clonotype: The junction and the germline gene differ at one end; a read error may be behind it. The rearrangement links TRBV12-3 or TRBV12-4 to TRBJ2-2; D possibly matches TRBD1 or TRBD2 (6 bases each). CDR3 length: 13 amino acids. CDR3: CASSAPYMGGLIF. CDR3 in DNA: TGTGCCAGCAGTGCGCCCTACATGGGGGGCTTAATTTTT.

The chain has TRBV5-4 and TRBJ1-2; D possibly corresponds to TRBD1 (5 bases). The CDR3 covers 15 residues. CDR1 is SGHNT, CDR2 YYREEE, per germline (reference sequence). Trimming cost V 1 base and J 7 bases, with 17 bases left between them. The CDR3 loop is CASSLILGTDLGYTF. In DNA, the CDR3 is TGTGCCAGCAGCTTGATTCTTGGGACCGATCTTGGCTACACCTTC.

This clonotype was seen only a few times. V and J are TRBV12-3 or TRBV12-4 and TRBJ2-3; D ambiguous. The length of the CDR3 is 13 residues. V was cut by 3 bases and J by 6 bases, with 10 bases left in between. CDR3 DNA sequence: TGTGCCAGCAGTTTCACCCAGGCGGATACGCAGTATTTT. Translated, it gives CASSFTQADTQYF.